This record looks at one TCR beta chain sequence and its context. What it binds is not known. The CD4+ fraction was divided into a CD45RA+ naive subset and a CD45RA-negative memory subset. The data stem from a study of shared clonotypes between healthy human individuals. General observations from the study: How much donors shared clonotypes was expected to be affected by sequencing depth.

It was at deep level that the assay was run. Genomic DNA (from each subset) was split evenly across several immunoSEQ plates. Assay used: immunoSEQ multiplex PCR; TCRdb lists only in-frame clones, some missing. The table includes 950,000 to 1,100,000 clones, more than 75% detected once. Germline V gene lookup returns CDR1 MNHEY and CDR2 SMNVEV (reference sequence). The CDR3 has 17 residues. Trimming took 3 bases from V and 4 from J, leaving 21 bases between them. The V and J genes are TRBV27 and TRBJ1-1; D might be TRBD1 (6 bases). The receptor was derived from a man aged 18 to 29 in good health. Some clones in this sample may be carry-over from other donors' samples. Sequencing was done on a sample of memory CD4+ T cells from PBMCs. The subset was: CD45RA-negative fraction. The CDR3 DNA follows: TGTGCCAGCAGTTTCCACCGGAACAGGGTATTGAGCACTGAAGCTTTCTTT. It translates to CASSFHRNRVLSTEAFF.